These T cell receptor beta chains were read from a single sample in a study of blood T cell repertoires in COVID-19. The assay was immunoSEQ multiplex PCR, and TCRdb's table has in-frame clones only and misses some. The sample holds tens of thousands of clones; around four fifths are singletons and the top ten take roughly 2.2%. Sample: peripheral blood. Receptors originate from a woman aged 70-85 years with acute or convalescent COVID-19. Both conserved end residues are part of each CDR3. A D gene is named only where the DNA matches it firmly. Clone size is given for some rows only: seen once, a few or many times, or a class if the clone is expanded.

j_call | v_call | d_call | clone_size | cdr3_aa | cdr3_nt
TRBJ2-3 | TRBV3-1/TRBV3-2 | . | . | CASSQNVAANTQYF | TGTGCCAGCAGCCAGAATGTGGCGGCCAATACGCAGTATTTT
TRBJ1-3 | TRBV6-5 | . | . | CASRSGTSGNTIYF | TGTGCCAGCAGGTCCGGGACTTCTGGAAACACCATATATTTT
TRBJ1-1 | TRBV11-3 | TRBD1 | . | CASSTDRDTEAFF | TGTGCCAGCAGCACCGACAGGGACACTGAAGCTTTCTTT
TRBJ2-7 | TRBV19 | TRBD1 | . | CASSPGTGNAYEQYF | TGTGCCAGTAGCCCTGGGACAGGGAACGCCTACGAGCAGTACTTC
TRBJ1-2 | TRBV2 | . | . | CASSESPSDSGYTF | TGTGCCAGCAGTGAGTCCCCCTCGGACAGTGGCTACACCTTC
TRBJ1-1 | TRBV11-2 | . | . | CASSLDVDTEAFF | TGTGCCAGCAGCTTAGATGTAGACACTGAAGCTTTCTTT
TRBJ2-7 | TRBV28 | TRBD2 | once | CASRLPGSGGFYEQYF | TGTGCCAGCAGGCTACCTGGCAGCGGGGGGTTCTACGAGCAGTACTTC
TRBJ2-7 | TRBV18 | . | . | CASSPNALTYEQYF | TGTGCCAGCTCACCAAATGCCCTTACTTACGAGCAGTACTTC
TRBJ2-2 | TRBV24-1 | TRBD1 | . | CATTPMAGTGSSGELFF | TGTGCCACCACTCCTATGGCCGGGACAGGGAGTTCCGGGGAGCTGTTTTTT
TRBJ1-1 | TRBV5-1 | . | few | CATRMSSHGTEAFF | TGCGCCACACGCATGAGCAGCCACGGGACTGAAGCTTTCTTT
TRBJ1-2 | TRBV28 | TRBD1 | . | CASSPVTTTGTRGYTF | TGTGCCAGCAGTCCTGTTACAACGACAGGGACGCGGGGCTACACCTTC
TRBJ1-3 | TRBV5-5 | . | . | CASSPQGYSGNTIYF | TGTGCCAGCAGCCCCCAGGGCTACTCTGGAAACACCATATATTTT
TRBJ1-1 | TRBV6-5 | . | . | CASSLEVNTEAFF | TGTGCCAGCAGTTTGGAGGTGAACACTGAAGCTTTCTTT
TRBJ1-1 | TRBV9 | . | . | CASSASVGTEAFF | TGTGCCAGCAGCGCTTCGGTCGGCACTGAAGCTTTCTTT
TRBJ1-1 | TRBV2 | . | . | CASSPKKAGLLNTEAFF | TGTGCCAGCAGCCCCAAGAAGGCGGGGCTCCTGAACACTGAAGCTTTCTTT
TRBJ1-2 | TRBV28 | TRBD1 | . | CASSLRGTVYGYTF | TGTGCCAGCAGTTTAAGGGGGACAGTCTATGGCTACACCTTC
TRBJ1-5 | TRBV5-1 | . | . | CASSPQGNNQPQHF | TGCGCCAGCAGTCCCCAGGGAAACAATCAGCCCCAGCATTTT
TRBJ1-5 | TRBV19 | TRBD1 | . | CASRKGQDGQPQHF | TGTGCCAGTAGGAAAGGACAGGACGGGCAGCCCCAGCATTTT
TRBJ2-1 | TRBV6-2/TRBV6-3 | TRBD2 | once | CASSSLAGGYNEQFF | TGTGCCAGCAGTTCTCTGGCGGGGGGGTACAATGAGCAGTTCTTC
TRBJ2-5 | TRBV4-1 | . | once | CASSQRQIQETQYF | TGCGCCAGCAGCCAGCGACAGATCCAAGAGACCCAGTACTTC
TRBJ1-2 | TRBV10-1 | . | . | CASSSGADGYTF | TGCGCCAGCAGTTCAGGGGCCGATGGCTACACCTTC
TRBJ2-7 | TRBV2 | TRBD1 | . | CASTNDRGFYEQYF | TGTGCCAGCACAAACGACAGGGGATTCTACGAGCAGTACTTC
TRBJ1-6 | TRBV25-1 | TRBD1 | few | CASSVGQGNSPLHF | TGTGCCAGCAGTGTGGGACAGGGGAATTCACCCCTCCACTTT
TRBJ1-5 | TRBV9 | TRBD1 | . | CASSPDRAFGQPQHF | TGTGCCAGCAGCCCAGACAGGGCTTTCGGTCAGCCCCAGCATTTT
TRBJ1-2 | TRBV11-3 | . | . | CASSLGLNYGYTF | TGTGCCAGCAGCTTAGGGCTTAACTATGGCTACACCTTC
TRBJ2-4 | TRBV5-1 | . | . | CASSLGPEKNIQYF | TGCGCCAGCAGCTTGGGTCCTGAGAAAAACATTCAGTACTTC
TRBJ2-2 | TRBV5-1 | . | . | CASSELPNTGELFF | TGCGCCAGCAGTGAGCTACCGAACACCGGGGAGCTGTTTTTT
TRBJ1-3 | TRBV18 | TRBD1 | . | CASSLGQGNTIYF | TGTGCCAGCTCACTTGGACAGGGGAACACCATATATTTT
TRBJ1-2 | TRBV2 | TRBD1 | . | CASSPDRGLQGYTF | TGTGCCAGCAGTCCAGACAGGGGGCTGCAAGGCTACACCTTC